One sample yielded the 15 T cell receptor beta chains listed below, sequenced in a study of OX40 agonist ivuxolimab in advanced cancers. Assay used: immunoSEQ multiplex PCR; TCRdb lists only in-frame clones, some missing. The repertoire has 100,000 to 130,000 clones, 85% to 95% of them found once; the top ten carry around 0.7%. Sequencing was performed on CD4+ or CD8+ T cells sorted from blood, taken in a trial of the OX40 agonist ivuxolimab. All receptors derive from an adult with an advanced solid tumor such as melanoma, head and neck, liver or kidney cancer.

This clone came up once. CDR3 in amino acids: CASNPQDRYNEQFF. The CDR3, as DNA: TGTGCCAGCAACCCTCAGGACAGATACAATGAGCAGTTCTTC. This sequence joins TRBV5-4 and TRBJ2-1; the D gene is possibly TRBD1 (6 bases). Germline V lookup: CDR1 SGHNT, CDR2 YYREEE (reference sequence). Trimming took 6 bases from V and 4 from J, leaving 14 bases between them. The CDR3 length is 14 residues.

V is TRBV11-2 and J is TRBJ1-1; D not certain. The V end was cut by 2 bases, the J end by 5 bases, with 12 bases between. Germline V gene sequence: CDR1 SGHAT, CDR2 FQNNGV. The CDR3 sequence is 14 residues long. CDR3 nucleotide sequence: TGTGCCAGCAGCTTAAAGGGCCTGAGAACTGAAGCTTTCTTT. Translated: CASSLKGLRTEAFF.

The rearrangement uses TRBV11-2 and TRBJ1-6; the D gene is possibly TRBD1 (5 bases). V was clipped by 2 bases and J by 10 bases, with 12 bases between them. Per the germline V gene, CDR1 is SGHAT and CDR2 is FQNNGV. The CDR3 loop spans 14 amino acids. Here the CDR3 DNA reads TGTGCCAGCAGCTTACAGGGCCCTGGGTCACCCCTCCACTTT. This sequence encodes CASSLQGPGSPLHF.

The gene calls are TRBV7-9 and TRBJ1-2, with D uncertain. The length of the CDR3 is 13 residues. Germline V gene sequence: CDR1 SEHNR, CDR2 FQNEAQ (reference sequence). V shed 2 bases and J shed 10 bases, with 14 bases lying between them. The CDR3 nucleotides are TGTGCCAGCAGCTTATTCGGGGATTCCCACTACACCTTC. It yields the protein CASSLFGDSHYTF.

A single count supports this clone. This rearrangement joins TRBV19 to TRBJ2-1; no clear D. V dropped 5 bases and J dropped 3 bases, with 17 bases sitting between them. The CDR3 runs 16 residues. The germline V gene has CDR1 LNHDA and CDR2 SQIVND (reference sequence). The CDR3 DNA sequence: TGTGCCAGTAGTTTACTTAGGACGGATTACTACAATGAGCAGTTCTTC. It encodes CASSLLRTDYYNEQFF.

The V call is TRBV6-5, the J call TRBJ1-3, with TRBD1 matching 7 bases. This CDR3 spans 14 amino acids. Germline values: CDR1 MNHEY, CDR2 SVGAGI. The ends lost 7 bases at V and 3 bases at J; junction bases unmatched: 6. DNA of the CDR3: TGTGCCAGCACCAAAGGGACAGATGGAAACACCATATATTTT. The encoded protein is CASTKGTDGNTIYF.

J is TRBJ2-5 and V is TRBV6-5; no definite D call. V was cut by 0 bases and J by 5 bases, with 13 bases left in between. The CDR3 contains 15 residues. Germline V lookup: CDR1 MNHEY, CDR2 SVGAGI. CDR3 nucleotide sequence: TGTGCCAGCAGTTACTCGAATCGGGTATCGGAGACCCAGTACTTC. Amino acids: CASSYSNRVSETQYF.

For the CDR3, the DNA is TGTGCCAGCAGCGTAGGAGTAGCGGGGACAGATACGCAGTATTTT. This sequence encodes CASSVGVAGTDTQYF. V usage is TRBV9 and J usage is TRBJ2-3; 8 bases line up with TRBD2. There are 15 residues in the CDR3. J gave up 3 bases and V 0 bases, and 3 bases lay outside the gene matches. CDR1 is SGDLS and CDR2 is YYNGEE in the germline V gene.

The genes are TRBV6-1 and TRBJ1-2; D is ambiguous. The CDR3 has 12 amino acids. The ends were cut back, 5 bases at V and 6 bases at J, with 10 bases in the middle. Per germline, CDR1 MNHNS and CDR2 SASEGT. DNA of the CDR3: TGTGCCAGCAGTCCCACGCCCCATGGCTACACCTTC. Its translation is CASSPTPHGYTF.

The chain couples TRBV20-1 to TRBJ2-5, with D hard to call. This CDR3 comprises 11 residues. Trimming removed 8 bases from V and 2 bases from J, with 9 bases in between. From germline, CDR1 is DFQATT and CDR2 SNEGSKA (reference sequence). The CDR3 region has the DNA TGCAGTCCCCGGAGTCAAGAGACCCAGTACTTC. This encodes CSPRSQETQYF.

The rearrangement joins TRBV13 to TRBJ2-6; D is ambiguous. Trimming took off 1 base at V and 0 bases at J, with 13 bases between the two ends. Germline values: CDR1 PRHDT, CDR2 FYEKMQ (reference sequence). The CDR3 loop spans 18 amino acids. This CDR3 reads CASSLDQSLSSGANVLTF. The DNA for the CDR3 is TGTGCCAGCAGCTTAGACCAGAGCCTAAGCTCTGGGGCCAACGTCCTGACTTTC. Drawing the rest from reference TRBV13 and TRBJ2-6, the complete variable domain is AAGVIQSPRHLIKEKRETATLKCYPIPRHDTVYWYQQGPGQDPQFLISFYEKMQSDKGSIPDRFSAQQFSDYHSELNMSSLELGDSALYFCASSLDQSLSSGANVLTFGAGSRLTVL.

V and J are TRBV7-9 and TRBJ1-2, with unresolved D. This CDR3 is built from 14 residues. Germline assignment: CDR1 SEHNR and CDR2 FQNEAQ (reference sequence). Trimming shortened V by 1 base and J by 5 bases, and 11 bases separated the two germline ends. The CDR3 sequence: CASSLDRVGYGYTF. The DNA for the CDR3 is TGTGCCAGCAGCTTAGATCGGGTTGGGTATGGCTACACCTTC.

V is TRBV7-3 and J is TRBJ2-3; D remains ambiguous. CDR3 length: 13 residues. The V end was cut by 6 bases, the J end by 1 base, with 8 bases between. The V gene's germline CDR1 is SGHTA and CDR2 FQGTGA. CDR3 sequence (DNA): TGTGCCAGCAGTTCGTCGGGCACAGATACGCAGTATTTT. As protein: CASSSSGTDTQYF. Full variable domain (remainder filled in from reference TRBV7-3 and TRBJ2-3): GAGVSQTPSNKVTEKGKYVELRCDPISGHTALYWYRQSLGQGPEFLIYFQGTGAADDSGLPNDRFFAVRPEGSVSTLKIQRTERGDSAVYLCASSSSGTDTQYFGPGTRLTVL.

This CDR3 is CASGGTSGRSHEQYF. The CDR3 DNA follows: TGTGCCAGCGGGGGGACTAGCGGGAGGTCCCACGAGCAGTACTTC. The rearrangement joins TRBV6-5 to TRBJ2-7; 15 bases are a match to TRBD2. The junction had 7 bases not matched to a gene; V was cut back by 8 bases and J by 5 bases. The CDR3 has 15 amino acids. Germline CDR1 reads MNHEY; CDR2 reads SVGAGI.

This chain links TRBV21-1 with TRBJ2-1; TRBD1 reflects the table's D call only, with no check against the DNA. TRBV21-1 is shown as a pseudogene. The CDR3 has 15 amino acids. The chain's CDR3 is CASSTPGQGYNEQFF. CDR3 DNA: TGTGCCAGCAGCACTCCGGGACAAGGATACAATGAGCAGTTCTTC.